This TCR beta chain was sequenced for a study of T cell changes during pregnancy in multiple sclerosis. The CDR3 covers 15 residues. Trimming removed 5 bases from V and 5 bases from J; junction bases left unmatched: 10. CDR1 and CDR2 from the germline V gene are PRHDT and FYEKMQ (reference sequence). Using immunoSEQ multiplex PCR, the repertoire was profiled, and TCRdb retains in-frame clones only, with some absent. The sample records around 30,000 clones, about 87% being singletons. The rearrangement links TRBV13 to TRBJ1-1; 8 bases line up with TRBD1. Source: CD8+ T cells from peripheral blood mononuclear cells, taken before pregnancy. The TCR was taken from a female donor with multiple sclerosis, enrolled in a pregnancy study. The CDR3 loop reads CASSLTGQVWTEAFF. The CDR3 region has the DNA TGTGCCAGCAGCCTAACGGGACAGGTGTGGACTGAAGCTTTCTTT. The whole variable domain, filled in from reference TRBV13 and TRBJ1-1, reads AAGVIQSPRHLIKEKRETATLKCYPIPRHDTVYWYQQGPGQDPQFLISFYEKMQSDKGSIPDRFSAQQFSDYHSELNMSSLELGDSALYFCASSLTGQVWTEAFFGQGTRLTVV.